This TCR beta chain was sequenced in a study of blood T cell repertoires in COVID-19. Sequencing was performed with immunoSEQ multiplex PCR; in TCRdb, only in-frame clones are kept and a portion is missing. The table lists about 160,000 clones, over 75% of them singletons. Deletions cut 5 bases from V and 9 bases from J, with 17 bases between. Germline V CDR1 and CDR2: SGHTA, FQGNSA. This CDR3 region has 14 residues. V is TRBV7-2 and J is TRBJ1-5, with D possibly matching TRBD1 (5 bases). This clonotype was sampled from a man aged 70 or older with acute or convalescent COVID-19. The sequenced sample was peripheral blood. The DNA for the CDR3 is TGTGCCAGCAGCCCTCAGGGCGAACTTGGGCCCCAGCATTTT. It codes for CASSPQGELGPQHF.